The sequence of this TCR beta chain was determined in a study of control samples from healthy donors and cancer patients. This table comes from immunoSEQ multiplex PCR, and its TCRdb copy is limited to in-frame clones, with some not included. Among roughly 40,000 clones listed, over 80% were seen once. This TCR derives from a man in his sixties in good health. The sample consisted of blood.

The CDR3 sequence: CASSQVGSPLHF. CDR3 nucleotides: TGTGCCAGCAGCCAGGTGGGTTCACCCCTCCACTTT. V gene TRBV3-1 (or the pseudogene TRBV3-2) combines with J gene TRBJ1-6; D is ambiguous. Trimming stripped 3 bases from V and 9 bases from J, with 6 bases between. The CDR3 runs to 12 residues. CDR1 LGHDT and CDR2 YNNKEL come from the germline V gene (reference sequence).